The clone carrying this TCR beta chain was counted a few times. Its antigen is not identified. The treatment is: approximately 9-day PBMC culture with coronavirus spike peptide pools or control peptides (ViraFEST assay). The ViraFEST method relied on peptide pools to expand antigen-specific T cells, followed by TCR sequencing. These CD4+ T cells came from roughly 9-day cultures by negative selection. The CDR3 totals 15 residues. CDR1 and CDR2 from the germline V gene are DFQATT and SNEGSKA (reference sequence). V lost 0 bases to trimming and J lost 3 bases, with 15 bases between them. The sample belongs to a study of vaccination and CD4 T cells after COVID-19. Study information: Cells were stimulated with overlapping spike peptides from SARS-CoV-2, HCoV-NL63, HCoV-OC43 and HCoV-229E.

Once obtained from cultured CD4+ T cells, the DNA was sequenced using the Oncomine TCR Beta short-read assay. TCRdb reanalysed the PCR reads using MiXCR and keeps one entry per CDR3 protein. The repertoire holds about 14,000 distinct CDR3 sequences, approximately 55% seen once, with roughly a tenth in the top ten. The rearrangement links TRBV20-1 to TRBJ2-7; tentatively, D is TRBD2 (5 bases). Material for sequencing was CD4+ T cells from blood, cultured in vitro. This receptor was identified in a human donor who had recovered from COVID-19. The CDR3 coding sequence is TGCAGTGCTAGAGATCCGCCAGGAGGATACTACGAGCAGTACTTC. This sequence encodes CSARDPPGGYYEQYF.